The 26 T cell receptor beta chains reported below all come from one sample, sequenced in a study of blood T cell repertoires in COVID-19. Using immunoSEQ multiplex PCR, the repertoire was profiled, and TCRdb retains in-frame clones only, with some absent. Of 15,000 to 20,000 clones listed, 70% to 90% are singletons. Sequencing was done on a sample of peripheral blood. These receptors all stem from a human donor in a cohort sampled during active COVID-19.

This CDR3 is CASSHEGEPYNEQFF. The CDR3 DNA reads TGTGCCAGCAGTCATGAGGGGGAACCCTACAATGAGCAGTTCTTC. The V call is TRBV7-3, the J call TRBJ2-1; D possibly corresponds to TRBD1 (6 bases). The ends were cut back, 6 bases at V and 2 bases at J, with 14 bases in the middle. Germline values: CDR1 SGHTA, CDR2 FQGTGA. This CDR3 contains 15 residues.

This chain uses TRBV6-5 with TRBJ2-1, with D uncertain. From germline, CDR1 is MNHEY and CDR2 SVGAGI. Trimming removed 7 bases at V and 8 bases at J, with 12 bases between. CDR3 length: 12 residues. The CDR3 is CASTKTGHEQFF. The CDR3 bases are TGTGCCAGCACCAAGACTGGCCATGAGCAGTTCTTC.

V is TRBV19 and J is TRBJ1-2; the D is unclear. Germline V gene sequence: CDR1 LNHDA, CDR2 SQIVND (reference sequence). Trimming took off 10 bases at V and 2 bases at J, with 17 bases between the two ends. The CDR3 loop spans 14 amino acids. CDR3 sequence: CATTPAELNYGYTF. The CDR3 DNA follows: TGTGCCACTACCCCCGCGGAGCTAAACTATGGCTACACCTTC.

V usage is TRBV6-5 and J usage is TRBJ2-1, with TRBD2 as a possible D gene (6 bases). From germline, CDR1 is MNHEY and CDR2 SVGAGI. The CDR3 runs to 16 residues. V gave up 0 bases and J gave up 5 bases, with 14 bases separating them. DNA of the CDR3: TGTGCCAGCAGTTACTCGGTAGGCGGGGCCCACAATGAGCAGTTCTTC. Residues: CASSYSVGGAHNEQFF.

The gene calls are TRBV9 and TRBJ2-3; 8 nucleotides agree with TRBD2. This CDR3 region has 15 residues. Unmatched junction bases numbered 4, after V lost 0 bases and J lost 4 bases. CDR1 SGDLS and CDR2 YYNGEE come from the germline V gene. The CDR3 bases are TGTGCCAGCAGCGTAGCCCAACTAGCGGCAGATACGCAGTATTTT. It is translated as CASSVAQLAADTQYF.

The V gene is TRBV7-2, the J gene TRBJ2-1; 11 bases map to TRBD2. V was clipped by 1 base and J by 9 bases; unmatched bases: 5. This CDR3 contains 15 residues. Germline-derived CDR1 and CDR2 are SGHTA and FQGNSA. Written as DNA, the CDR3 is TGTGCCAGCAGCTTAGATAGTAGCGGGAGGGGTGAGCAGTTCTTC. It encodes CASSLDSSGRGEQFF.

The chain is built from TRBV6-5 and TRBJ1-2; a weak D match, TRBD1 (5 bases). Trimming left V 8 bases short and J 6 bases short, with 19 bases between. Germline values: CDR1 MNHEY, CDR2 SVGAGI. The CDR3 spans 14 residues. The CDR3 spells CASGLVGGVNGYTF. Here the CDR3 DNA reads TGTGCCAGCGGACTGGTGGGGGGGGTTAATGGCTACACCTTC.

V is TRBV15 and J is TRBJ1-3, with D possibly being TRBD1 (6 bases). V dropped 0 bases and J dropped 2 bases, with 14 bases sitting between them. The germline V gene has CDR1 LNHNV and CDR2 YYDKDF (reference sequence). The CDR3 totals 17 residues. The CDR3 bases are TGTGCCACCAGCAGAGAGGCGGCAGGGGTAGCTGGAAACACCATATATTTT. It is translated as CATSREAAGVAGNTIYF.

In this sample, this clone turned up once. This chain links TRBV7-9 with TRBJ1-1; perhaps TRBD1 as D (6 bases). Germline V gene sequence: CDR1 SEHNR, CDR2 FQNEAQ (reference sequence). This CDR3 spans 14 amino acids. The ends were cut back, 6 bases at V and 1 base at J, with 12 bases in the middle. CDR3 residues: CASRRYRENTEAFF. In nucleotides, the CDR3 is TGTGCCAGCAGGAGGTACAGGGAGAACACTGAAGCTTTCTTT.

This chain joins TRBV19 and TRBJ2-7; 7 bases line up with TRBD1. The length of the CDR3 is 11 residues. Germline CDR1 is LNHDA and CDR2 is SQIVND (reference sequence). Losses at the gene ends were 5 bases for V and 6 bases for J; bases not matched to a gene: 1. The chain's CDR3 is CASSDRVEQYF. The CDR3 DNA reads as TGTGCCAGTAGTGACAGGGTCGAGCAGTACTTC.

The chain couples TRBV20-1 to TRBJ1-2, with D unresolved. Per germline, CDR1 DFQATT and CDR2 SNEGSKA (reference sequence). The CDR3 runs 11 residues. The V end was cut by 3 bases, the J end by 5 bases, with 7 bases between. Written as DNA, the CDR3 is TGCAGTGCTAGCACCGGGTATGGCTACACCTTC. As protein: CSASTGYGYTF.

The gene calls are TRBV10-3 and TRBJ2-7; 9 nucleotides agree with TRBD2. Trimming at V came to 9 bases and at J to 1 base, leaving 4 bases not matched to a gene. Germline V CDR1 and CDR2: ENHRY, SYGVKD. The CDR3 loop spans 13 amino acids. The CDR3: CAITAGGSYEQYF. The CDR3 DNA reads as TGTGCCATTACAGCGGGGGGATCCTACGAGCAGTACTTC.

This clone was picked up one time. CDR3 nucleotides: TGTGCCAGCAGCCGAAGGGACAGGGGTGAGGAAAAACTGTTTTTT. Protein sequence: CASSRRDRGEEKLFF. The chain is built from TRBV5-4 and TRBJ1-4; 10 positions match TRBD1. The germline V gene has CDR1 SGHNT and CDR2 YYREEE (reference sequence). J lost 8 bases, V lost 4 bases, and 8 bases had no gene match. This CDR3 contains 15 residues.

This chain uses TRBV13 with TRBJ2-7, with 8 bases matching TRBD2. The CDR3 consists of 14 residues. CDR1 and CDR2 from the germline V gene are PRHDT and FYEKMQ (reference sequence). Unmatched junction bases numbered 6, after V lost 1 base and J lost 7 bases. The CDR3 loop reads CASSLVGLAQEQYF. CDR3 bases: TGTGCCAGCAGCTTAGTAGGACTAGCACAAGAGCAGTACTTC.

The gene calls are TRBV11-2 and TRBJ2-3, with D hard to call. The CDR3 spans 15 residues. With 1 base removed from V and 2 bases from J, the gap between germline ends came to 10 bases. Germline-derived CDR1 and CDR2 are SGHAT and FQNNGV. CDR3 residues: CASSLAPLTTDTQYF. CDR3 nucleotide sequence: TGTGCCAGCAGCTTAGCCCCACTAACCACAGATACGCAGTATTTT.

V and J are TRBV20-1 and TRBJ2-3; the D is unclear. Germline-derived CDR1 and CDR2 are DFQATT and SNEGSKA (reference sequence). V was shortened by 1 base and J by 6 bases, with 5 bases between the two germline ends. This CDR3 is built from 11 residues. The CDR3 loop is CSARASDTQYF. CDR3 sequence (DNA): TGCAGTGCTAGAGCTTCGGATACGCAGTATTTT.

This clone was counted once. The chain recombines TRBV6-2 or TRBV6-3 with TRBJ2-7, with 8 bases lining up with TRBD1. The CDR3 totals 14 residues. V was clipped by 6 bases and J by 3 bases; unmatched bases: 7. CDR1 is MNHEY, CDR2 SVGEGT, per germline. CDR3 sequence reads: CASSDGQGIYEQYF. Here the CDR3 DNA reads TGTGCCAGCAGCGATGGACAGGGTATCTACGAGCAGTACTTC.

The chain links TRBV7-8 to TRBJ2-7; TRBD2 matches 11 bases. After removal of 0 bases from V and 3 bases from J, the junction contained 4 bases not matched to a gene. Germline CDR1 reads SGHVS; CDR2 reads FQNEAQ. The CDR3 totals 16 residues. The CDR3 sequence: CASSLAPSGGIYEQYF. DNA for the CDR3: TGTGCCAGCAGCTTAGCTCCTAGCGGGGGGATCTACGAGCAGTACTTC.

The gene calls are TRBV18 and TRBJ1-1, with TRBD1 matching over 8 bases. CDR1 and CDR2 from the germline V gene are KGHSH and LQKENI. The CDR3 is made up of 15 amino acids. The trim removed 5 bases at V and 1 base at J, leaving 6 bases unmatched. CDR3 DNA: TGTGCCAGCTCAACGGACAGGGTCACGAACACTGAAGCTTTCTTT. It yields the protein CASSTDRVTNTEAFF.

The CDR3 spells CASSDGLPPNIQYF. In nucleotides, the CDR3 is TGTGCCAGCAGCGACGGTCTCCCCCCGAACATTCAGTACTTC. V is TRBV9 and J is TRBJ2-4; D unclear. CDR3 length: 14 residues. The ends were cut back, 3 bases at V and 7 bases at J, with 14 bases in the middle. The germline V gene has CDR1 SGDLS and CDR2 YYNGEE.

This chain uses TRBV3-1 (or the pseudogene TRBV3-2) with TRBJ1-5, with D perhaps TRBD1 (6 bases). The CDR3 contains 14 residues. Germline loops: CDR1 LGHDT, CDR2 YNNKEL (reference sequence). V gave up 4 bases and J gave up 3 bases, with 10 bases separating them. The CDR3 here is CASSLGQPNQPQHF. In DNA, the CDR3 is TGTGCCAGCAGCCTCGGACAGCCCAATCAGCCCCAGCATTTT.

The chain carries TRBV9 and TRBJ2-1; D possibly corresponds to TRBD1 (7 bases). V lost 2 bases to trimming and J lost 7 bases, with 16 bases between them. Per germline, CDR1 SGDLS and CDR2 YYNGEE. The CDR3 is 15 amino acids. As DNA, the CDR3 is TGTGCCAGCAGCGTTCAGGGGGAGGTGAGAAATGAGCAGTTCTTC. Translating gives CASSVQGEVRNEQFF.

DNA of the CDR3: TGTGCCAGCATGGGTAGCGGGGCCTCTAGAGGGGAGCTGTTTTTT. Translated, it gives CASMGSGASRGELFF. The V gene is TRBV6-5, the J gene TRBJ2-2, with 8 bases fitting TRBD2. Germline loops: CDR1 MNHEY, CDR2 SVGAGI. The J segment lost 8 bases and the V segment lost 7 bases, leaving 12 bases of the junction unmatched. The CDR3 has 15 residues.

The chain carries TRBV5-4 and TRBJ2-2, with 9 bases matching TRBD1. V lost 4 bases, J lost 6 bases, and 7 bases stayed unmatched. The CDR3 runs to 15 residues. Per germline, CDR1 SGHNT and CDR2 YYREEE (reference sequence). CDR3 sequence (DNA): TGTGCCAGCAGCACCTGGACAGGGGTTGCCGGGGAGCTGTTTTTT. Encoded protein: CASSTWTGVAGELFF.

This clone came up once. This chain uses TRBV27 with TRBJ1-1, with 7 bases fitting TRBD1. From germline, CDR1 is MNHEY and CDR2 SMNVEV (reference sequence). V lost 6 bases to trimming and J lost 5 bases; unmatched junction nucleotides: 15. There are 16 residues in the CDR3. CDR3 loop: CASSPPRQGWGTEAFF. Here the CDR3 DNA reads TGTGCCAGCAGCCCCCCCCGACAGGGTTGGGGAACTGAAGCTTTCTTT.

This clone has a single count. This rearrangement joins TRBV10-3 to TRBJ1-1, with a weak D call TRBD1 (5 bases). The V end lost 10 bases, the J end lost 1 base, and 10 bases lay between the germline ends. This CDR3 region has 12 residues. Germline values: CDR1 ENHRY, CDR2 SYGVKD. CDR3 loop: CASSTGNTEAFF. The CDR3 DNA reads TGTGCCAGTTCCACAGGGAACACTGAAGCTTTCTTT.